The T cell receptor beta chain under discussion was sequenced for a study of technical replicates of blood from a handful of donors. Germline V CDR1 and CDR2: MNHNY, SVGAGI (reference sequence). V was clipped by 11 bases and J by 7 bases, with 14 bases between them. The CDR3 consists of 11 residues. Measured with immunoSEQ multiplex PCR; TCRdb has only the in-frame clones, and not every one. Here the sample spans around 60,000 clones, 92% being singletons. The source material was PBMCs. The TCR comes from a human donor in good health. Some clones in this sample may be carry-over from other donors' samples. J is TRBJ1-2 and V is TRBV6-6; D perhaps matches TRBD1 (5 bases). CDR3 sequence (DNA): TGTGCCCACGGGGTGGGGGGTGGCTACACCTTC. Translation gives CAHGVGGGYTF.